This T cell receptor beta chain was documented in a study of T cell responses to AZD1222 COVID-19 vaccine. Turning to the study itself: Timing groups of about 4 and about 12 weeks for second doses were pooled. Overall study results and limits: Most donors were white British, females outnumbered males, and clonal diversity was possibly underestimated. Only a handful of people who got AZD1222 tested seropositive at baseline. Nearly half of spike-specific TCRs reportedly target unmutated variant regions.

V lost 0 bases and J lost 5, with 7 bases in between. The germline V gene encodes CDR1 LNHNV and CDR2 YYDKDF (reference sequence). The CDR3 extends over 13 amino acids. Notes on this clone: What it recognizes is unknown.

Some clones are missing from TCRdb's copy, which holds only in-frame ones; the method was immunoSEQ multiplex PCR. The top ten hold 6.9% of the sample, which has 150,000 to 200,000 clones, around 87% seen once. V gene TRBV15 combines with J gene TRBJ1-1, with D possibly TRBD1 on 5 matching bases. The clonotype was recovered from an adult in good health. The specimen was peripheral blood, collected on day 0 of AZD1222 vaccination. The CDR3 sequence: CATSREGRTEAFF. In DNA, the CDR3 is TGTGCCACCAGCAGAGAGGGACGGACTGAAGCTTTCTTT.